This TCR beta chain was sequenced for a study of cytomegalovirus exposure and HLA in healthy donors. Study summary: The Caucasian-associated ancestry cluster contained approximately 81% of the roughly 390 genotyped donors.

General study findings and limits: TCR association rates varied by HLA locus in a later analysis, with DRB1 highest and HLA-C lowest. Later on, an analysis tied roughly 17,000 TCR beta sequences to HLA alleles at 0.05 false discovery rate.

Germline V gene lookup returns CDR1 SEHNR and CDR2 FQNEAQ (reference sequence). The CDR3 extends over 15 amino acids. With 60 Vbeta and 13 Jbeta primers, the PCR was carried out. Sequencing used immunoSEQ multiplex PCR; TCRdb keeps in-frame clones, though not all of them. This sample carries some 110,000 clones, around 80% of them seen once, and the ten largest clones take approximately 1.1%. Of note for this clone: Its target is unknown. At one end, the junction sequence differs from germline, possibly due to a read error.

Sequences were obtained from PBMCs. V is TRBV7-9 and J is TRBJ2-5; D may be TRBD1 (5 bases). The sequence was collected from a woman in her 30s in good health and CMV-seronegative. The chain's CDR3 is CSSSEWIDSEETQYF. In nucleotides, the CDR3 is TGTTCCAGCAGCGAGTGGATAGACAGCGAAGAGACCCAGTACTTC.